The next 6 T cell receptor beta chains were all read from a single sample in a study of tumor-infiltrating lymphocytes in localized non-small cell lung cancer. Method: immunoSEQ multiplex PCR; TCRdb's copy keeps in-frame clones and lacks some. Of around 7,200 clones listed, approximately 60% are singletons. The sample consisted of lung tumor tissue. The source of these receptors is a human donor with non-small cell lung cancer.

This clone was counted a few times. J is TRBJ2-3 and V is TRBV5-6; TRBD2 agrees at 13 bases. The CDR3 totals 18 residues. CDR1 and CDR2 from the germline V gene are SGHDT and YYEEEE. Unmatched junction bases numbered 12, after V lost 4 bases and J lost 4 bases. The CDR3 here is CASSPPGLAGVRADTQYF. The CDR3 DNA reads TGTGCCAGCAGCCCCCCCGGACTAGCGGGGGTCAGGGCAGATACGCAGTATTTT.

The chain has TRBV10-3 and TRBJ1-2, with unresolved D. V shed 2 bases and J shed 8 bases, with 15 bases lying between them. The CDR3 runs 14 residues. Germline CDR1 ENHRY, CDR2 SYGVKD. CDR3 nucleotide sequence: TGTGCCATCAGTGAGGTCTCAGCTTATAAGGGCTACACCTTC. Translating it yields CAISEVSAYKGYTF.

This clone was observed a handful of times. The J gene is TRBJ2-3, the V gene TRBV6-1; the D is unclear. The CDR3 covers 15 residues. The V end was cut by 3 bases, the J end by 0 bases, with 10 bases between. CDR1 and CDR2 (germline): MNHNS, SASEGT. The CDR3 sequence: CASSESSSSTDTQYF. DNA for the CDR3: TGTGCCAGCAGTGAGTCCAGCTCTAGCACAGATACGCAGTATTTT.

The V gene is TRBV7-9, the J gene TRBJ1-4; tentatively, D is TRBD1 (5 bases). The CDR3 is 13 residues long. V was cut by 5 bases and J by 4 bases, with 8 bases left in between. Germline V gives CDR1 SEHNR, CDR2 FQNEAQ (reference sequence). This CDR3 reads CASSRGGNEKLFF. The CDR3 DNA follows: TGTGCCAGCAGCCGGGGGGGTAATGAAAAACTGTTTTTT.

This clone came up a few times. The CDR3 region has the DNA TGTGCCAGCAGCCAACTGGGCATGGAGACCCAGTACTTC. Its protein is CASSQLGMETQYF. This chain joins TRBV14 and TRBJ2-5; D gene ambiguous. V gave up 2 bases and J gave up 5 bases, with 9 bases separating them. This CDR3 spans 13 amino acids. Looked up from germline, CDR1 is SGHDN and CDR2 is FVKESK.

This chain connects TRBV6-5 to TRBJ1-1; the D is unclear. Per the germline V gene, CDR1 is MNHEY and CDR2 is SVGAGI. The ends were cut back, 4 bases at V and 2 bases at J, with 8 bases in the middle. This CDR3 contains 13 residues. The CDR3 loop is CASSSPPNTEAFF. CDR3 nucleotide sequence: TGTGCCAGCAGTTCTCCACCTAACACTGAAGCTTTCTTT.